Each of the 20 T cell receptor beta chains below was sequenced from the same sample in a study of cytomegalovirus exposure and HLA in healthy donors. Primers for the PCR totalled 60 Vbeta and 13 Jbeta. Using immunoSEQ multiplex PCR, the repertoire was profiled, and TCRdb retains in-frame clones only, with some absent. The data hold 90,000 to 150,000 clones, with roughly 14% observed a single time. Sequencing was carried out using PBMCs. Source of these receptors: a woman under 30 in good health and CMV-seronegative.

The chain recombines TRBV14 with TRBJ2-7; 9 bases map to TRBD1. With V trimmed by 3 bases and J by 2 bases, 5 bases remained unmatched. Per the germline V gene, CDR1 is SGHDN and CDR2 is FVKESK. This CDR3 is 15 amino acids long. CDR3 protein: CASSHRDRDPYEQYF. For the CDR3, the DNA is TGTGCCAGCAGCCACCGGGACAGGGACCCCTACGAGCAGTACTTC. The full variable domain, rest sourced from reference TRBV14 and TRBJ2-7, is EAGVTQFPSHSVIEKGQTVTLRCDPISGHDNLYWYRRVMGKEIKFLLHFVKESKQDESGMPNNRFLAERTGGTYSTLKVQPAELEDSGVYFCASSHRDRDPYEQYFGPGTRLTVT.

The rearrangement joins TRBV27 to TRBJ1-1; 10 bases agree with TRBD1. Per the germline V gene, CDR1 is MNHEY and CDR2 is SMNVEV (reference sequence). Trimming cost V 2 bases and J 4 bases; bases outside gene matches: 4. CDR3 size: 15 residues. The CDR3 sequence: CASSLGTGVFTEAFF. CDR3 DNA sequence: TGTGCCAGCAGTTTAGGGACAGGGGTCTTCACTGAAGCTTTCTTT.

In this sample, this clone turned up a few times. The chain employs TRBV19 and TRBJ1-1, with 8 bases fitting TRBD1. Per germline, CDR1 LNHDA and CDR2 SQIVND (reference sequence). V was pared by 4 bases and J by 0 bases, with 7 bases of the junction left unmatched. The CDR3 runs 16 residues. CDR3 sequence: CASSNNRGLMNTEAFF. The CDR3 DNA reads TGTGCCAGTAGTAACAACAGGGGGTTAATGAACACTGAAGCTTTCTTT.

The chain carries TRBV6-5 and TRBJ1-2, with 8 positions matching TRBD1. J gave up 8 bases and V 3 bases, and 5 bases lay outside the gene matches. Germline V gene data show CDR1 as MNHEY and CDR2 as SVGAGI. CDR3 length equals 13 residues. The CDR3 DNA follows: TGTGCCAGCAGTTATGGGACAGGAGAAGGCTACACCTTC. Translation gives CASSYGTGEGYTF.

CDR3 bases: TGTGCCAGCAGCCGAAGCAGGGACAATGAGCAGTTCTTC. This encodes CASSRSRDNEQFF. V gene TRBV5-5 combines with J gene TRBJ2-1; D possibly corresponds to TRBD1 (5 bases). V was clipped by 4 bases and J by 5 bases, with 10 bases between them. CDR1 SGHKS and CDR2 YYEKEE come from the germline V gene (reference sequence). The CDR3 covers 13 residues.

About this clone itself: A much larger clone sits a single nucleotide away, making a read error possible. V and J are TRBV14 and TRBJ1-4; 9 bases agree with TRBD1. The CDR3 loop spans 13 amino acids. Germline CDR1 reads SGHDN; CDR2 reads FVKESK. V shed 4 bases and J 7 bases; nucleotides not matched to a gene: 1. The CDR3 DNA is TGTGCCAGCAGCCTGACAGGGGGTGAAAAACTGTTTTTT. The encoded protein is CASSLTGGEKLFF.

This clone came up a few times. V and J are TRBV7-8 and TRBJ2-3; 9 positions agree with TRBD2. Germline CDR1 is SGHVS and CDR2 is FQNEAQ. The CDR3 contains 17 residues. V was pared by 5 bases and J by 0 bases, with 9 bases of the junction left unmatched. The CDR3, as DNA: TGTGCCAGCAGCCCCCTCGCTACTAGCGGGAGCACAGATACGCAGTATTTT. As protein: CASSPLATSGSTDTQYF.

V is TRBV21-1 and J is TRBJ2-7; TRBD1 is taken as the D call from the table, unchecked against the DNA. TRBV21-1 is a pseudogene segment. This CDR3 contains 14 residues. CDR3 protein: CASSPRTPAYEQYF. CDR3 DNA sequence: TGTGCCAGCAGCCCGCGGACACCTGCCTACGAGCAGTACTTC.

This clone was counted between two and nine times. The CDR3 protein is CASSLGDGVSYGYTF. DNA for the CDR3: TGCGCCAGCAGCTTGGGTGACGGAGTAAGCTATGGCTACACCTTC. The gene calls are TRBV5-1 and TRBJ1-2; D call uncertain. V was cut by 0 bases and J by 4 bases, with 13 bases left in between. This CDR3 region has 15 residues. Germline-derived CDR1 and CDR2 are SGHRS and YFSETQ.

This clone was counted between two and nine times. The rearrangement uses TRBV7-2 and TRBJ1-1; 8 bases fit TRBD1. CDR3 length equals 12 residues. The germline V gene encodes CDR1 SGHTA and CDR2 FQGNSA. J was trimmed by 1 base and V by 8 bases; bases with no gene match: 0. CDR3 coding DNA: TGTGCCAGCGGGACAGGGAACACTGAAGCTTTCTTT. Residues: CASGTGNTEAFF.

This rearrangement joins TRBV7-2 to TRBJ2-7, with TRBD1 as a possible D gene (6 bases). CDR3 length: 13 amino acids. Germline V lookup: CDR1 SGHTA, CDR2 FQGNSA. Between the trimmed V and J ends, which lost 5 bases and 6 bases, there was a span of 14 bases. The DNA for the CDR3 is TGTGCCAGCAGCAATTCGTGGGGGCGCGAGCAGTACTTC. Translation: CASSNSWGREQYF.

Only a few counts were recorded for this clone. The chain couples TRBV5-1 to TRBJ1-1; unclear D gene. Germline CDR1 is SGHRS and CDR2 is YFSETQ. Trimming took 0 bases from V and 5 from J, leaving 11 bases between them. This CDR3 is built from 14 residues. The CDR3 DNA is TGCGCCAGCAGCTTGGCCAGCGGGGAAACTGAAGCTTTCTTT. Protein sequence: CASSLASGETEAFF.

This chain uses TRBV6-5 with TRBJ2-2, with D possibly matching TRBD1 (8 bases). The CDR3 has 15 residues. Germline V gives CDR1 MNHEY, CDR2 SVGAGI. V was cut by 6 bases and J by 3 bases, with 14 bases left in between. The CDR3 DNA reads as TGTGCCAGCAGGTACAGGGGGGGCGACACCGGGGAGCTGTTTTTT. It is translated as CASRYRGGDTGELFF.

CDR3 nucleotides: TGTGCCAGCAGCGCGTCTCACAGGGCCCAAGAGACCCAGTACTTC. Translated, it gives CASSASHRAQETQYF. The chain joins TRBV9 to TRBJ2-5, with a weak D call TRBD1 (6 bases). Germline loops: CDR1 SGDLS, CDR2 YYNGEE. The V end lost 3 bases, the J end lost 1 base, and 13 bases lay between the germline ends. The CDR3 length is 15 residues.

The chain links TRBV6-5 to TRBJ2-7, with TRBD2 matching over 8 bases. This CDR3 has 13 amino acids. V lost 6 bases to trimming and J lost 7 bases; unmatched junction nucleotides: 8. In germline, CDR1 is MNHEY, CDR2 SVGAGI. CDR3: CASRPTSAREQYF. The CDR3, as DNA: TGTGCCAGCAGGCCGACTAGCGCGCGAGAGCAGTACTTC.

The CDR3 bases are TGCGCCAGCAGCCAAGTTCTCACTAGCGGGGCTGCGACCCAGTACTTC. It specifies CASSQVLTSGAATQYF. The chain joins TRBV4-1 to TRBJ2-5; 10 bases map to TRBD2. V shed 1 base, J shed 7 bases, and the junction held 9 bases outside the gene matches. In germline, CDR1 is MGHRA, CDR2 YSYEKL. The length of the CDR3 is 16 residues.

This chain joins TRBV6-6 and TRBJ2-7, with 8 bases lining up with TRBD2. The ends lost 6 bases at V and 2 bases at J; junction bases unmatched: 3. This CDR3 has 13 residues. CDR1 is MNHNY and CDR2 is SVGAGI in the germline V gene (reference sequence). The CDR3: CASSGGGTYEQYF. In nucleotides, the CDR3 is TGTGCCAGCAGCGGGGGGGGAACCTACGAGCAGTACTTC.

In this sample, this clone turned up a few times. The chain combines TRBV4-3 with TRBJ1-5, with D tentatively TRBD1 (5 bases). The CDR3 sequence is 16 residues long. V was clipped by 1 base and J by 0 bases, with 10 bases between them. Germline V gene sequence: CDR1 LGHNA, CDR2 YSLEER. CDR3 DNA sequence: TGCGCCAGCAGCCAAGTAAGGGGCAATAGCAATCAGCCCCAGCATTTT. Translated, it gives CASSQVRGNSNQPQHF.

The sample holds a few counts of this clone. The chain is built from TRBV7-2 and TRBJ2-7; D perhaps matches TRBD1 (6 bases). CDR1 is SGHTA, CDR2 FQGNSA, per germline. V dropped 4 bases and J dropped 3 bases, with 19 bases sitting between them. The CDR3 consists of 16 residues. The CDR3 nucleotides read TGTGCCAGCAGCTGGGGGTCTACGGGACAACGCTACGAGCAGTACTTC. Translating gives CASSWGSTGQRYEQYF.

This sequence joins TRBV25-1 and TRBJ2-3, with D maybe TRBD1 (6 bases). The CDR3 is 13 residues long. Germline CDR1 reads MGHDK; CDR2 reads SYGVNS. The V and J ends lost 3 bases and 4 bases respectively, with 8 bases between them. The CDR3 DNA reads TGTGCCAGCAGTGACAGGGGCTCAGATACGCAGTATTTT. It is translated as CASSDRGSDTQYF.